The 28 T cell receptor beta chains presented below share a single source sample, sequenced in a study of blood T cell repertoires in COVID-19. Sequencing used immunoSEQ multiplex PCR; TCRdb keeps in-frame clones, though not all of them. The sample carries roughly 350,000 clones, 88% recorded once. Source material: peripheral blood. These receptor sequences come from a woman aged 65 to 85 with COVID-19, enrolled during active disease.

J is TRBJ2-5 and V is TRBV24-1; TRBD1 agrees at 7 bases. The CDR3 loop spans 14 amino acids. Trimming removed 6 bases from V and 7 bases from J; junction bases left unmatched: 10. Germline values: CDR1 KGHDR, CDR2 SFDVKD. The CDR3 region has the DNA TGTGCCACCAGTACTTCCAGACAGGGCGGGACCCAGTACTTC. Translated: CATSTSRQGGTQYF.

The chain has TRBV12-3 or TRBV12-4 and TRBJ1-1; no firm D call. Between the trimmed V and J ends, which lost 3 bases and 5 bases, there was a span of 10 bases. The CDR3 covers 13 residues. The CDR3, as DNA: TGTGCCAGCAGTTTGGCCGGGAAGACTGAAGCTTTCTTT. Protein sequence: CASSLAGKTEAFF.

V gene TRBV6-5 combines with J gene TRBJ1-2; D is uncertain. The V end lost 5 bases, the J end lost 6 bases, and 16 bases lay between the germline ends. This CDR3 has 14 residues. CDR1 is MNHEY and CDR2 is SVGAGI in the germline V gene. The CDR3 nucleotides read TGTGCCAGCAGTCTACGCGGGCTTTCGGATGGCTACACCTTC. Its translation is CASSLRGLSDGYTF.

The chain recombines TRBV13 with TRBJ2-7, with 8 bases lining up with TRBD1. In germline, CDR1 is PRHDT, CDR2 FYEKMQ (reference sequence). V lost 5 bases and J lost 4; bases outside the gene matches: 7. This CDR3 region has 14 residues. The CDR3: CASSPRQGRYEQYF. The CDR3 DNA reads as TGTGCCAGCAGCCCCCGACAGGGGAGGTACGAGCAGTACTTC. Complete variable domain (other parts from reference TRBV13 and TRBJ2-7): AAGVIQSPRHLIKEKRETATLKCYPIPRHDTVYWYQQGPGQDPQFLISFYEKMQSDKGSIPDRFSAQQFSDYHSELNMSSLELGDSALYFCASSPRQGRYEQYFGPGTRLTVT.

The chain is built from TRBV19 and TRBJ2-2, with TRBD1 as a possible D gene (6 bases). CDR1 is LNHDA and CDR2 is SQIVND in the germline V gene (reference sequence). V lost 6 bases, J lost 6 bases, and 20 bases lay in between. CDR3 length equals 16 residues. CDR3 in amino acids: CASRNRVGVTAGELFF. Here the CDR3 DNA reads TGTGCCAGTAGAAACAGGGTGGGTGTGACGGCCGGGGAGCTGTTTTTT.

For the CDR3, the DNA is TGTGCCAGCAGCTTACGACAGGGACCTTCACCCCTCCACTTT. It is translated as CASSLRQGPSPLHF. The chain is built from TRBV7-2 and TRBJ1-6; 7 bases line up with TRBD1. Germline CDR1 reads SGHTA; CDR2 reads FQGNSA. This CDR3 is 14 amino acids long. J was trimmed by 9 bases and V by 2 bases; bases with no gene match: 4.

This chain joins TRBV7-2 and TRBJ2-7, with a possible D match to TRBD2 (6 bases). The CDR3 has 14 amino acids. Between the trimmed V and J ends, which lost 3 bases and 1 base, there was a span of 10 bases. Per the germline V gene, CDR1 is SGHTA and CDR2 is FQGNSA. The DNA of the CDR3 is TGTGCCAGCAGCTTGGAGGGGTTGTCCTACGAGCAGTACTTC. As protein: CASSLEGLSYEQYF.

This clone was picked up one time. This sample also contains other DNA sequences that code for the same CDR3. This chain links TRBV24-1 with TRBJ1-5; 10 nucleotides agree with TRBD1. Germline CDR1 KGHDR, CDR2 SFDVKD. The CDR3 runs 15 residues. Trimming took 3 bases from V and 5 from J; bases not matched to a gene: 3. CDR3 coding DNA: TGTGCCACCAGTGATCCTGGGACAGGGGATCAGCCCCAGCATTTT. Translated: CATSDPGTGDQPQHF.

This sequence joins TRBV9 and TRBJ2-7; a possible D gene is TRBD1 (6 bases). Between the trimmed V and J ends, which lost 0 bases and 4 bases, there was a span of 17 bases. The germline gives CDR1 SGDLS, CDR2 YYNGEE. This CDR3 has 16 amino acids. CDR3 sequence reads: CASSVGFGGRGYEQYF. For the CDR3, the DNA is TGTGCCAGCAGCGTAGGGTTCGGTGGCAGGGGATACGAGCAGTACTTC. Combining the CDR3 with reference TRBV9 and TRBJ2-7 gives the whole variable domain DSGVTQTPKHLITATGQRVTLRCSPRSGDLSVYWYQQSLDQGLQFLIQYYNGEERAKGNILERFSAQQFPDLHSELNLSSLELGDSALYFCASSVGFGGRGYEQYFGPGTRLTVT.

The CDR3 DNA reads TGTGCCAGCCTCGGACTAGGATCGAGCGGGGAGCTGTTTTTT. Amino acid sequence: CASLGLGSSGELFF. The chain couples TRBV27 to TRBJ2-2; 7 nucleotides agree with TRBD2. In germline, CDR1 is MNHEY, CDR2 SMNVEV (reference sequence). V dropped 8 bases and J dropped 7; count of bases not matched to a gene: 10. The CDR3 has 14 residues.

The CDR3 DNA is TGTGCCAGCTCACCAGGCAGCGGGGCCCAAGAGACCCAGTACTTC. This codes for CASSPGSGAQETQYF. The chain combines TRBV18 with TRBJ2-5, with 7 positions matching TRBD2. With V trimmed by 2 bases and J by 1 base, 4 bases remained unmatched. The CDR3 spans 15 residues. Germline V gene data show CDR1 as KGHSH and CDR2 as LQKENI.

This clone was detected only a few times. The rearrangement links TRBV20-1 to TRBJ2-7; a possible D gene is TRBD2 (6 bases). The CDR3 consists of 15 residues. The germline CDR1 and CDR2 sequences are DFQATT and SNEGSKA (reference sequence). Trimming took 3 bases from V and 3 from J, leaving 18 bases between them. CDR3 loop: CSASEGQRARYEQYF. The CDR3 DNA sequence: TGCAGTGCTAGTGAGGGTCAGCGGGCCCGCTACGAGCAGTACTTC.

The chain has TRBV24-1 and TRBJ2-5; the D is unclear. The germline V and J ends were trimmed by 5 bases and 5 bases, with 11 bases remaining between them. Germline loops: CDR1 KGHDR, CDR2 SFDVKD. The CDR3 spans 13 residues. In nucleotides, the CDR3 is TGTGCCACCAGTGGATCCCGCAGGGAGACCCAGTACTTC. Amino acids: CATSGSRRETQYF.

The CDR3 nucleotides are TGCGCCAGCAGCCAAGACGGGACAGGGAACTATGGCTACACCTTC. Residues: CASSQDGTGNYGYTF. The chain couples TRBV4-3 to TRBJ1-2, with 9 bases lining up with TRBD1. V trimming: 0 bases; J trimming: 2 bases; junction bases outside the gene matches: 1. Looked up from germline, CDR1 is LGHNA and CDR2 is YSLEER. The CDR3 runs to 15 residues.

As concerns this clone: The junction departs from the called germline gene at one end, perhaps through a read error. The V and J genes are TRBV19 and TRBJ1-2; D remains ambiguous. Germline loops: CDR1 LNHDA, CDR2 SQIVND (reference sequence). The CDR3 totals 13 residues. CDR3 protein: CASIENSGYGHTF. For the CDR3, the DNA is TGTGCCAGTATCGAAAACAGCGGCTATGGCCACACCTTC.

The V call is TRBV15, the J call TRBJ1-5, with TRBD1 matching over 8 bases. This CDR3 is 17 amino acids long. The germline V gene encodes CDR1 LNHNV and CDR2 YYDKDF (reference sequence). With 3 bases clipped from V and 1 base from J, the junction kept 8 bases outside the gene matches. CDR3 in amino acids: CATSSPDRVSSNQPQHF. Written as DNA, the CDR3 is TGTGCCACCAGCAGCCCGGACAGGGTAAGCAGCAATCAGCCCCAGCATTTT.

The gene calls are TRBV5-6 and TRBJ2-2; 7 positions match TRBD1. V lost 0 bases, J lost 8 bases, and 7 bases stayed unmatched. This CDR3 spans 15 amino acids. The germline gives CDR1 SGHDT, CDR2 YYEEEE. The CDR3 coding sequence is TGTGCCAGCAGCTTGGGACAGGGATTGGGAGGGGAGCTGTTTTTT. Protein: CASSLGQGLGGELFF.

The V gene is TRBV5-8, the J gene TRBJ1-2; no definite D call. V lost 0 bases and J lost 7, with 4 bases in between. The CDR3 contains 11 residues. Germline-derived CDR1 and CDR2 are SGHTS and YDEGEE. The CDR3 is CASSLGPGYTF. In nucleotides, the CDR3 is TGTGCCAGCAGCTTGGGGCCTGGCTACACCTTC.

This clone was seen just once. CDR3: CASSLEGVLRGSHNEQFF. The CDR3, as DNA: TGTGCCAGCAGCTTAGAGGGGGTCCTTCGGGGCAGTCACAATGAGCAGTTCTTC. J is TRBJ2-1 and V is TRBV7-2; TRBD1 might be the D (6 bases). The V and J ends lost 1 base and 5 bases respectively, with 21 bases between them. The CDR3 sequence is 18 residues long. CDR1 is SGHTA, CDR2 FQGNSA, per germline. Looking up the rest from reference TRBV7-2 and TRBJ2-1 gives the full variable domain: GAGVSQSPSNKVTEKGKDVELRCDPISGHTALYWYRQSLGQGLEFLIYFQGNSAPDKSGLPSDRFSAERTGGSVSTLTIQRTQQEDSAVYLCASSLEGVLRGSHNEQFFGPGTRLTVL.

This chain joins TRBV7-2 and TRBJ2-3; D is perhaps TRBD2 (5 bases). Germline CDR1 is SGHTA and CDR2 is FQGNSA. CDR3 length: 14 residues. With 5 bases removed from V and 3 bases from J, the gap between germline ends came to 12 bases. The chain's CDR3 is CASSERTFTDTQYF. CDR3 coding DNA: TGTGCCAGCAGCGAACGGACTTTTACAGATACGCAGTATTTT.

The chain recombines TRBV11-2 with TRBJ2-2; 7 positions match TRBD2. The V and J ends lost 6 bases and 1 base, in that order; junction bases with no gene match: 11. The V gene's germline CDR1 is SGHAT and CDR2 FQNNGV. CDR3 length equals 17 residues. In DNA form, the CDR3 reads TGTGCCAGCAGAAAAATTCCCGGGACTAAGAACACCGGGGAGCTGTTTTTT. It is translated as CASRKIPGTKNTGELFF.

V usage is TRBV5-4 and J usage is TRBJ2-6; 12 positions match TRBD1. The CDR3 length is 16 residues. Unmatched junction bases numbered 4, after V lost 9 bases and J lost 0 bases. Germline V gene data show CDR1 as SGHNT and CDR2 as YYREEE (reference sequence). CDR3 amino acids: CAIGTGGSSGANVLTF. The CDR3 DNA follows: TGTGCCATCGGGACAGGGGGCTCCTCTGGGGCCAACGTCCTGACTTTC.

This chain joins TRBV5-1 and TRBJ2-1; D uncertain. The CDR3 extends over 15 amino acids. CDR1 SGHRS and CDR2 YFSETQ come from the germline V gene. Trimming took 4 bases from V and 5 from J, leaving 16 bases between them. The CDR3 loop is CASSPPEDLDNEQFF. As DNA, the CDR3 is TGCGCCAGCAGCCCACCGGAAGACCTAGACAATGAGCAGTTCTTC.

This clone has more than one count but fewer than ten. J is TRBJ2-6 and V is TRBV19; the D gene is possibly TRBD1 (5 bases). Trimming stripped 0 bases from V and 1 base from J, with 16 bases between. The CDR3 is made up of 19 amino acids. Germline V gene data show CDR1 as LNHDA and CDR2 as SQIVND (reference sequence). The CDR3 loop is CASSIEGHLAQSGANVLTF. The CDR3 DNA sequence: TGTGCCAGTAGTATAGAAGGACACCTGGCCCAATCTGGGGCCAACGTCCTGACTTTC.

This rearrangement joins TRBV12-5 to TRBJ2-7, with D unresolved. The V end was cut by 5 bases, the J end by 2 bases, with 13 bases between. This CDR3 region has 14 residues. Germline loops: CDR1 LGHNT, CDR2 FRNRAP. The chain's CDR3 is CASGLAIGAYEQYF. The CDR3 DNA follows: TGTGCTAGTGGTCTGGCGATTGGAGCCTACGAGCAGTACTTC.

V gene TRBV5-1 combines with J gene TRBJ2-7, with TRBD2 identical over 7 bases. This CDR3 comprises 16 residues. Germline CDR1 reads SGHRS; CDR2 reads YFSETQ. J gave up 0 bases and V 2 bases, and 8 bases lay outside the gene matches. The CDR3 DNA reads TGCGCCAGCAGCTTTTTTTCGGGGGGTAGCTCCTACGAGCAGTACTTC. Translation: CASSFFSGGSSYEQYF.

The J gene is TRBJ1-1, the V gene TRBV6-5; D is perhaps TRBD1 (6 bases). Germline V gene lookup returns CDR1 MNHEY and CDR2 SVGAGI. Trimming removed 6 bases at V and 8 bases at J, with 16 bases between. There are 13 residues in the CDR3. This chain's CDR3 is CASSGSGAREAFF. CDR3 bases: TGTGCCAGCAGCGGGTCAGGGGCTAGAGAAGCTTTCTTT.

This clone was recorded a few times. The chain links TRBV21-1 to TRBJ2-5; the D segment call TRBD1 is taken from the table without a DNA check. TRBV21-1 is annotated as a pseudogene. The CDR3 totals 18 residues. CDR3 loop: CASTPDGQASAAQETQYF. The CDR3 DNA is TGTGCCAGCACTCCAGATGGACAGGCCAGCGCCGCACAAGAGACCCAGTACTTC.